This paragraph covers one T cell receptor (beta chain) sequence. The data were obtained in a study of blood T cell repertoires in COVID-19. On the study more broadly: The United States, Italy and Spain supplied acute and convalescent COVID-19 samples. In each case, the material was cDNA or gDNA derived from T cells, B-cell-depleted T cells, or PBMCs.

The length of the CDR3 is 15 residues. Germline lookup yields CDR1 SGHRS and CDR2 YFSETQ. Trimming cost V 5 bases and J 2 bases; bases outside gene matches: 10. How the authors handled the data: By means of reference gene primer amplification, nucleated cell counts were estimated. Repertoires were generated with immunoSEQ multiplex PCR, while TCRdb's copy carries only in-frame clones and drops some. The DNA gave D and trimming, while V, J and clone size come from that table. The repertoire consists of under 200,000 clones, with 87% occurring once and the leading ten covering roughly 3.7%. This chain links TRBV5-1 with TRBJ2-7; 7 bases align to TRBD2. The source material was peripheral blood. The TCR originated in a man between 18 and 29 years old with active or convalescent COVID-19. CDR3 sequence: CASRPVYAGAYEQYF. The CDR3 DNA follows: TGCGCCAGCAGGCCCGTCTATGCGGGGGCCTACGAGCAGTACTTC. The full variable domain, completed using reference TRBV5-1 and TRBJ2-7, is KAGVTQTPRYLIKTRGQQVTLSCSPISGHRSVSWYQQTPGQGLQFLFEYFSETQRNKGNFPGRFSGRQFSNSRSEMNVSTLELGDSALYLCASRPVYAGAYEQYFGPGTRLTVT.